A single sample gave rise to the 18 T cell receptor beta chains below, sequenced in a study of a mutant IDH1 vaccine in newly diagnosed glioma. The sample's time point: week 47, end of study. Doses consisted of 300 ug of mutant IDH1 20-mer peptide each, paired with topical imiquimod. TCRdb's copy holds only in-frame clones and misses some; the assay was immunoSEQ multiplex PCR. Of about 60,000 clones in the sample, roughly 80% were seen once. These receptors have no known antigen. Sequenced here: PBMCs, sampled from a glioma patient whose treatment included an IDH1 peptide vaccine. These TCRs come from a woman aged 45 to 65 with glioma.

J is TRBJ1-1 and V is TRBV7-2; D unresolved. This CDR3 has 13 amino acids. Trimming took off 5 bases at V and 1 base at J, with 8 bases between the two ends. Germline CDR1 SGHTA, CDR2 FQGNSA. CDR3 amino acids: CASSLEQNTEAFF. The DNA of the CDR3 is TGTGCCAGCAGCCTGGAGCAGAACACTGAAGCTTTCTTT.

The chain recombines TRBV6-1 with TRBJ1-5; D remains unclear. Germline CDR1 and CDR2: MNHNS and SASEGT. V lost 3 bases to trimming and J lost 4 bases, with 13 bases between them. The CDR3 has 15 amino acids. The DNA of the CDR3 is TGTGCCAGCAGTGATTGGTTAGGGCCGAATCAGCCCCAGCATTTT. Translated, it gives CASSDWLGPNQPQHF.

The chain is built from TRBV7-9 and TRBJ2-5, with D unresolved. Trimming pared 1 base from V and 6 bases from J, leaving 0 bases between. The CDR3 totals 10 residues. Germline CDR1 reads SEHNR; CDR2 reads FQNEAQ (reference sequence). The CDR3 nucleotides read TGTGCCAGCAGCTTAGAGACCCAGTACTTC. Amino acids: CASSLETQYF.

In this sample, this clone turned up a few times. The CDR3 region has the DNA TGTGCCAGTAGCCCGGGACTAGCGGTTTACGAGCAGTACTTC. Protein product: CASSPGLAVYEQYF. The chain recombines TRBV19 with TRBJ2-7; 11 nucleotides line up with TRBD2. The CDR3 sequence is 14 residues long. Germline CDR1 reads LNHDA; CDR2 reads SQIVND (reference sequence). Trimming at V came to 6 bases and at J to 4 bases, leaving 5 bases not matched to a gene.

The genes are TRBV4-1 and TRBJ2-5; TRBD1 matches at 7 bases. The DNA end lines up better with TRBJ2-7; the J call may be wrong. The germline V gene encodes CDR1 MGHRA and CDR2 YSYEKL. The CDR3 covers 15 residues. CDR3 sequence reads: CASSQESGGRYEQYF. The CDR3 DNA sequence: TGCGCCAGCAGCCAAGAGTCAGGGGGTCGCTACGAGCAGTACTTC.

This chain uses TRBV27 with TRBJ1-4; D gene uncertain. Germline V gene sequence: CDR1 MNHEY, CDR2 SMNVEV (reference sequence). Trimming removed 3 bases from V and 8 bases from J, with 16 bases in between. This CDR3 is built from 15 residues. CDR3 DNA sequence: TGTGCCAGCAGTTTGATTTCTGCAGGTGGCGAAAAACTGTTTTTT. Its translation is CASSLISAGGEKLFF.

This clone was recorded only once. V gene TRBV5-1 combines with J gene TRBJ1-6, with TRBD1 matching over 10 bases. Losses at the gene ends were 2 bases for V and 8 bases for J; bases not matched to a gene: 7. This CDR3 has 16 residues. From germline, CDR1 is SGHRS and CDR2 YFSETQ. CDR3 DNA sequence: TGCGCCAGCAGCTTATATACGACAGGGGGCTATTCACCCCTCCACTTT. Protein product: CASSLYTTGGYSPLHF.

In nucleotides, the CDR3 is TGTGCCAGCACGCGACAGGGGAGTCGACAGCCCCAGCATTTT. This sequence encodes CASTRQGSRQPQHF. The chain combines TRBV19 with TRBJ1-5; 8 bases fit TRBD1. The CDR3 runs to 14 residues. CDR1 and CDR2 from the germline V gene are LNHDA and SQIVND (reference sequence). The V gene end was trimmed by 9 bases and the J gene end by 7 bases; junction bases not matched to a gene: 11.

This sequence joins TRBV2 and TRBJ1-3, with D tentatively TRBD1 (5 bases). The CDR3 is made up of 15 amino acids. V lost 7 bases and J lost 0, with 13 bases in between. The germline CDR1 and CDR2 sequences are SNHLY and FYNNEI. The CDR3 DNA reads TGTGCCAGCAATCCCGACAGACCCTCTGGAAACACCATATATTTT. It encodes CASNPDRPSGNTIYF.

The V call is TRBV14, the J call TRBJ1-1; perhaps TRBD1 as D (6 bases). CDR3 length equals 14 residues. Trimming removed 3 bases at V and 4 bases at J, with 12 bases between. Per the germline V gene, CDR1 is SGHDN and CDR2 is FVKESK. Here the CDR3 DNA reads TGTGCCAGCAGCCAGTCGCAGGGGATCACTGAAGCTTTCTTT. Translated, it gives CASSQSQGITEAFF.

The J gene is TRBJ2-3, the V gene TRBV5-1; 12 nucleotides agree with TRBD2. This CDR3 spans 18 amino acids. J gave up 5 bases and V 3 bases, and 13 bases lay outside the gene matches. Germline lookup yields CDR1 SGHRS and CDR2 YFSETQ. Here the CDR3 reads CASSSGRTSGEVGDTQYF. The CDR3 DNA sequence: TGCGCCAGCAGCTCGGGAAGGACTAGCGGGGAAGTCGGAGATACGCAGTATTTT.

The rearrangement joins TRBV13 to TRBJ2-3, with TRBD2 matching 10 bases. This CDR3 region has 18 residues. The germline gives CDR1 PRHDT, CDR2 FYEKMQ (reference sequence). The ends lost 5 bases at V and 0 bases at J; junction bases unmatched: 11. CDR3 in amino acids: CASSGKASGGPSTDTQYF. The CDR3 nucleotides are TGTGCCAGCAGCGGAAAGGCTAGCGGGGGACCTAGCACAGATACGCAGTATTTT.

The chain joins TRBV18 to TRBJ1-2; 7 positions match TRBD1. The CDR3 is 16 amino acids. V shed 3 bases, J shed 0 bases, and the junction held 7 bases outside the gene matches. Germline assignment: CDR1 KGHSH and CDR2 LQKENI. In DNA form, the CDR3 reads TGTGCCAGCTCACCTCTGGACAGGAGAGCTAACTATGGCTACACCTTC. This codes for CASSPLDRRANYGYTF.

This chain joins TRBV9 and TRBJ1-2, with 11 bases lining up with TRBD1. V was clipped by 3 bases and J by 6 bases; unmatched bases: 4. Germline V gives CDR1 SGDLS, CDR2 YYNGEE. CDR3 length: 14 residues. The CDR3 region is CASSAGTGGHGYTF. DNA for the CDR3: TGTGCCAGCAGCGCTGGGACAGGGGGTCATGGCTACACCTTC.

The chain has TRBV7-2 and TRBJ2-3; D uncertain. The CDR3 covers 13 residues. Germline CDR1 reads SGHTA; CDR2 reads FQGNSA. Trimming cost V 1 base and J 4 bases, with 6 bases left between them. Written as DNA, the CDR3 is TGTGCCAGCAGCTTAGGGCCGGCAGATACGCAGTATTTT. Translating gives CASSLGPADTQYF.

The chain employs TRBV10-2 and TRBJ1-6, with 9 nucleotides matching TRBD1. The CDR3 has 14 residues. The V gene's germline CDR1 is WSHSY and CDR2 SAAADI. The V and J ends lost 8 bases and 7 bases, in that order; junction bases with no gene match: 6. CDR3 protein: CASGGQGGNSPLHF. The CDR3 nucleotides are TGCGCCAGCGGGGGACAGGGAGGCAATTCACCCCTCCACTTT.

The CDR3 DNA reads as TGTGCCACCAGCAGAGGGGGTAGCCAAGGGGTCGCCGGGGAGCTGTTTTTT. This translates into CATSRGGSQGVAGELFF. The chain carries TRBV15 and TRBJ2-2; possible D gene TRBD1, 5 bases. The CDR3 contains 17 residues. The V gene lost 1 base and the J gene lost 6 bases, with 18 bases spanning the gap. CDR1 is LNHNV, CDR2 YYDKDF, per germline (reference sequence).

The chain employs TRBV7-2 and TRBJ2-2; 10 positions match TRBD2. The V segment lost 2 bases and the J segment 7 bases; nucleotides outside the gene matches: 4. CDR1 is SGHTA, CDR2 FQGNSA, per germline. The CDR3 covers 15 residues. The CDR3 DNA reads TGTGCCAGCAGCTTACAGCGGGGGGGGGTCGGGGAGCTGTTTTTT. Translated, it gives CASSLQRGGVGELFF.